The next 20 T cell receptor beta chains were all read from a single sample in a study of OX40 agonist ivuxolimab in advanced cancers. Data came from immunoSEQ multiplex PCR; TCRdb stores just in-frame clones and leaves some out. The sample comprises roughly 19,000 clones, around 80% of which are singletons, and more than 13% rests with the top ten. Sequences were derived from CD4+ or CD8+ T cells sorted from blood, sampled in a trial of the OX40 agonist ivuxolimab. Receptors were obtained from an adult with an advanced solid tumor such as melanoma, head and neck, liver or kidney cancer.

This rearrangement joins TRBV6-1 to TRBJ1-5, with D tentatively TRBD1 (6 bases). Trimming took off 2 bases at V and 4 bases at J, with 15 bases between the two ends. CDR1 is MNHNS and CDR2 is SASEGT in the germline V gene. CDR3 length: 16 residues. The CDR3 spells CASSERVQGLNQPQHF. The CDR3 nucleotides are TGTGCCAGCAGTGAACGGGTTCAGGGGCTGAATCAGCCCCAGCATTTT.

This chain connects TRBV7-2 to TRBJ1-5; TRBD1 might be the D (6 bases). The CDR3 contains 17 residues. Per the germline V gene, CDR1 is SGHTA and CDR2 is FQGNSA. V was trimmed by 5 bases and J by 6 bases, leaving 23 bases between them. CDR3 loop: CASSLQEGGRRGQPQHF. The CDR3 coding sequence is TGTGCCAGCAGCCTCCAGGAGGGGGGGCGCAGGGGTCAGCCCCAGCATTTT.

The V gene is TRBV7-9, the J gene TRBJ2-1; no clear D gene. Trimming left V 2 bases short and J 8 bases short, with 7 bases between. Germline CDR1 reads SEHNR; CDR2 reads FQNEAQ (reference sequence). The CDR3 covers 12 residues. The CDR3 DNA sequence: TGTGCCAGCAGCTTAAGCCTCCATGAGCAGTTCTTC. As protein: CASSLSLHEQFF.

This clone was seen once. The genes are TRBV30 and TRBJ2-1; D remains unclear. This CDR3 has 12 amino acids. Germline lookup yields CDR1 GTSNPN and CDR2 SVGIG (reference sequence). V was shortened by 4 bases and J by 9 bases, with 13 bases between the two germline ends. Written as DNA, the CDR3 is TGTGCCTGGAACAACGGAATCGCTGAGCAGTTCTTC. It specifies CAWNNGIAEQFF.

The chain recombines TRBV14 with TRBJ1-5; 8 bases are shared with TRBD1. Germline V gene lookup returns CDR1 SGHDN and CDR2 FVKESK. V lost 6 bases and J lost 2; bases outside the gene matches: 3. The CDR3 runs to 14 residues. DNA for the CDR3: TGTGCCAGCAGTCGGACAGGGCGCAATCAGCCCCAGCATTTT. It specifies CASSRTGRNQPQHF.

The chain combines TRBV15 with TRBJ2-6, with no clear D. The CDR3 has 16 residues. Germline values: CDR1 LNHNV, CDR2 YYDKDF (reference sequence). V lost 0 bases, J lost 4 bases, and 10 bases lay in between. The CDR3 region is CATSREVLGGANVLTF. The CDR3 DNA reads as TGTGCCACCAGCAGAGAAGTCCTTGGGGGGGCCAACGTCCTGACTTTC.

This clone has only one observation. The chain carries TRBV28 and TRBJ2-5; weak D call: TRBD2 (6 bases). The CDR3 runs to 15 residues. Germline V gene sequence: CDR1 MDHEN, CDR2 SYDVKM. V was trimmed by 5 bases and J by 5 bases, leaving 18 bases between them. The CDR3 DNA reads as TGTGCCAGCAGTCTCCAGGGTGCGGGGACGGAGACCCAGTACTTC. It yields the protein CASSLQGAGTETQYF. The full variable domain, completed using reference TRBV28 and TRBJ2-5, is DVKVTQSSRYLVKRTGEKVFLECVQDMDHENMFWYRQDPGLGLRLIYFSYDVKMKEKGDIPEGYSVSREKKERFSLILESASTNQTSMYLCASSLQGAGTETQYFGPGTRLLVL.

The chain recombines TRBV5-1 with TRBJ1-2; 9 nucleotides line up with TRBD1. The CDR3 covers 13 residues. V shed 2 bases, J shed 6 bases, and the junction held 2 bases outside the gene matches. Germline values: CDR1 SGHRS, CDR2 YFSETQ. CDR3 in amino acids: CASSLQGADGYTF. The DNA for the CDR3 is TGCGCCAGCAGCTTACAGGGGGCGGATGGCTACACCTTC.

The genes are TRBV29-1 and TRBJ2-7, with 7 nucleotides matching TRBD2. Trimming removed 6 bases from V and 2 bases from J; junction bases left unmatched: 13. The CDR3 extends over 15 amino acids. CDR1 and CDR2 (germline): SQVTM, ANQGSEA. The chain's CDR3 is CSVLVGDYLTYEQYF. DNA of the CDR3: TGCAGCGTCCTGGTGGGGGACTACCTGACCTACGAGCAGTACTTC.

V gene TRBV19 combines with J gene TRBJ2-1; D may be TRBD2 (5 bases). Trimming removed 5 bases from V and 14 bases from J, with 13 bases in between. Germline V gene data show CDR1 as LNHDA and CDR2 as SQIVND (reference sequence). The CDR3 runs to 11 residues. CDR3 in amino acids: CASSLGESEFF. The CDR3 region has the DNA TGTGCCAGTAGTCTCGGGGAGTCGGAGTTCTTC.

This clone was detected a few times. The chain employs TRBV28 and TRBJ1-2; possibly TRBD1 for D (6 bases). The V end lost 4 bases, the J end lost 1 base, and 19 bases lay between the germline ends. This CDR3 comprises 17 residues. Germline V gene lookup returns CDR1 MDHEN and CDR2 SYDVKM. CDR3 nucleotides: TGTGCCAGCAGTTATCCGGGACAAACGGGGGTTAACTATGGCTACACCTTC. This sequence encodes CASSYPGQTGVNYGYTF.

The chain uses TRBV30 and TRBJ2-2, with unresolved D. Deletions cut 3 bases from V and 6 bases from J, with 8 bases between. Per the germline V gene, CDR1 is GTSNPN and CDR2 is SVGIG (reference sequence). This CDR3 region has 12 residues. CDR3 protein: CAWSPLAGELFF. CDR3 bases: TGTGCCTGGAGCCCCCTGGCCGGGGAGCTGTTTTTT.

This clone was counted between two and nine times. The CDR3 DNA sequence: TGTGCCAGCAGGGGGACATTCGGCTACACCTTC. It yields the protein CASRGTFGYTF. V usage is TRBV28 and J usage is TRBJ1-2; possible D gene TRBD1, 6 bases. V was trimmed by 6 bases and J by 8 bases, leaving 10 bases between them. CDR3 length: 11 amino acids. Looked up from germline, CDR1 is MDHEN and CDR2 is SYDVKM.

The V and J genes are TRBV29-1 and TRBJ1-2; 7 bases map to TRBD1. V trimming: 6 bases; J trimming: 4 bases; junction bases outside the gene matches: 8. The germline gives CDR1 SQVTM, CDR2 ANQGSEA. There are 13 residues in the CDR3. The CDR3 DNA follows: TGCAGCGTCTCCGAAGGGACAGTCTATGGCTACACCTTC. Protein: CSVSEGTVYGYTF. The full variable domain, completed using reference TRBV29-1 and TRBJ1-2, is SAVISQKPSRDICQRGTSLTIQCQVDSQVTMMFWYRQQPGQSLTLIATANQGSEATYESGFVIDKFPISRPNLTFSTLTVSNMSPEDSSIYLCSVSEGTVYGYTFGSGTRLTVV.

The chain has TRBV2 and TRBJ2-5, with D maybe TRBD1 (5 bases). With 4 bases removed from V and 4 bases from J, the gap between germline ends came to 16 bases. The CDR3 covers 15 residues. The germline CDR1 and CDR2 sequences are SNHLY and FYNNEI. This chain's CDR3 is CASSAPVPGPETQYF. The CDR3, as DNA: TGTGCCAGCAGTGCGCCCGTACCAGGGCCAGAGACCCAGTACTTC.

This clone was recorded a few times. The rearrangement uses TRBV18 and TRBJ2-7; weak D call: TRBD1 (5 bases). The CDR3 runs to 15 residues. V dropped 2 bases and J dropped 1 base, with 12 bases sitting between them. The germline CDR1 and CDR2 sequences are KGHSH and LQKENI. CDR3 protein: CASSPMAGRSYEQYF. DNA for the CDR3: TGTGCCAGCTCACCAATGGCAGGGCGGTCCTACGAGCAGTACTTC. Drawing the rest from reference TRBV18 and TRBJ2-7, the complete variable domain is NAGVMQNPRHLVRRRGQEARLRCSPMKGHSHVYWYRQLPEEGLKFMVYLQKENIIDESGMPKERFSAEFPKEGPSILRIQQVVRGDSAAYFCASSPMAGRSYEQYFGPGTRLTVT.

This chain uses TRBV10-3 with TRBJ1-1; no reliable D call. Germline assignment: CDR1 ENHRY and CDR2 SYGVKD. The length of the CDR3 is 13 residues. V lost 7 bases, J lost 7 bases, and 16 bases lay in between. The chain's CDR3 is CAIKGQQDLEAFF. The CDR3 DNA follows: TGTGCCATCAAGGGTCAGCAGGACCTTGAAGCTTTCTTT.

The rearrangement joins TRBV4-1 to TRBJ2-1; perhaps TRBD2 as D (6 bases). The V end was cut by 0 bases, the J end by 9 bases, with 24 bases between. Germline V lookup: CDR1 MGHRA, CDR2 YSYEKL. The CDR3 contains 18 residues. CDR3 DNA: TGCGCCAGCAGCCAAGATAAAGGTCGCGGGCCCGTCGGGGGTGAGCAGTTCTTC. It encodes CASSQDKGRGPVGGEQFF.

DNA for the CDR3: TGTGCCAGCAGCCAAGTCCGGGGCCCAGATACGCAGTATTTT. Its translation is CASSQVRGPDTQYF. The V call is TRBV14, the J call TRBJ2-3; D may correspond to TRBD1 or TRBD2 (5 bases each). V was clipped by 1 base and J by 4 bases, with 9 bases between them. CDR1 is SGHDN and CDR2 is FVKESK in the germline V gene. CDR3 length: 14 amino acids.

The CDR3 spells CASRIDATRGGYTF. DNA for the CDR3: TGTGCCAGCAGAATAGACGCTACCAGAGGGGGCTACACCTTC. The genes are TRBV28 and TRBJ1-2; D unresolved. This CDR3 contains 14 residues. CDR1 MDHEN and CDR2 SYDVKM come from the germline V gene. The V gene lost 6 bases and the J gene lost 8 bases, with 19 bases spanning the gap.